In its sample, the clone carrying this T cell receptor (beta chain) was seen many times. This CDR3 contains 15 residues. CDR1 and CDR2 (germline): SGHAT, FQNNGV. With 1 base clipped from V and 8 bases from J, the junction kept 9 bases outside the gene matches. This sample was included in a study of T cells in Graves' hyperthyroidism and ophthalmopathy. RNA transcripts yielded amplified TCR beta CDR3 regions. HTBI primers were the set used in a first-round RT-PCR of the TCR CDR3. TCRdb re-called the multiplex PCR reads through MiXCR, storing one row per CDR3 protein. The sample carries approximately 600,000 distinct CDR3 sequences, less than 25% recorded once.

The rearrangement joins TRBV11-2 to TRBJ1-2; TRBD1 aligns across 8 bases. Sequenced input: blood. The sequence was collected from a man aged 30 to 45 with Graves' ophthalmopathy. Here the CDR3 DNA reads TGTGCCAGCAGCTTAGGGACAGGGTCCTTTCGGGGCTACACCTTC. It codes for CASSLGTGSFRGYTF.